This T cell receptor (beta chain) was sequenced in a study of a mutant IDH1 vaccine in newly diagnosed glioma. A word on this clone: Its antigen is not known.

Sequencing was performed with immunoSEQ multiplex PCR; in TCRdb, only in-frame clones are kept and a portion is missing. The repertoire has just over 65,000 clones, 84% of them found once; the top ten carry about an eighth. Germline-derived CDR1 and CDR2 are SGDLS and YYNGEE. The CDR3 is made up of 16 amino acids. V gave up 4 bases and J gave up 1 base; unmatched junction bases: 11. Time point specified: week 23, last vaccination. Vaccine doses each comprised 300 ug of mutant IDH1 20-mer peptide, with topical imiquimod. The sample in question was PBMCs, obtained from a glioma patient whose treatment included an IDH1 peptide vaccine. The receptor's source is a man younger than 35 with glioma. The chain links TRBV9 to TRBJ2-7, with 7 bases matching TRBD2. CDR3: CASSPPLGGGSYEQYF. The CDR3, as DNA: TGTGCCAGCAGCCCACCCCTGGGCGGGGGATCCTACGAGCAGTACTTC.